This section outlines one TCR beta chain sequence together with its context. There is no known antigen for this receptor. Qualities for individual bases were not recorded, and no much larger clone is one base off. Using the deep immunoSEQ assay, multiplex PCR amplified TCR CDR3 regions from genomic DNA. Extracted genomic DNA from each cell subset was spread evenly across all wells of several immunoSEQ 96-well plates, with each plate serving as a replicate. Each replicate PCR for sorted subsets received about 220 ng genomic DNA, equal to tens of thousands of T cell genomes. Purified libraries were measured with a Qubit 3.0 fluorometer, size-checked on a Bioanalyzer 2100, and measured again with the KAPA Library Quantification kit. A separate single-read 150-cycle Illumina NextSeq 550 flow cell was used to sequence each immunoSEQ 96-well plate. As for how the authors treated the data: The immunoSEQ output contained only junctional sequences without quality scores, so filtering could not match that applied to full-length reads. Sequences were annotated with PyIR, a Python wrapper for IgBLAST v1.9, using IMGT germline references to assign V/J genes and CDR3. Reads with weak V/J assignments (E-value above 1e-6), missing CDR3, stop codons, out-of-frame junctions, or ambiguous translated residues were removed. V3J clonotypes were defined by identical inferred V gene, J gene, and CDR3 amino acid sequence. To compute the percentage overlap between repertoires, the number of shared unique clonotypes was divided by the size of the smaller repertoire. Richness of each repertoire was evaluated using RTK rarefaction, the Chao1 estimator, and Recon v2.1 estimates of unobserved clonotypes. Generation probabilities for all TCRbeta clonotypes obtained by the gDNA method from a handful of donors were computed using OLGA. TCRdb provides this immuneACCESS table in a form limited to in-frame rearrangements. Some clones are lacking; in checked studies, under half of them reflect an unresolved V gene, and why the rest are absent is not known. D and trimming come from the DNA, and the V and J calls and clone size come from that table. This sample has 300,000 to 400,000 clones in its table, and 70% to 75% of those were observed once. Under 11% of the sample is in the top ten clones.

The donors were healthy, HIV-negative adults with no recently reported acute infections or vaccinations. All donors were Caucasian adults living in Nashville, Tennessee, USA. CD4+ T cells were enriched by magnetic negative selection; naive cells were then positively selected on CD45RA, and the negative fraction formed the memory subset. Blood was collected by leukapheresis, and PBMCs were isolated by Ficoll-Histopaque density gradient centrifugation and then cryopreserved in liquid nitrogen vapor phase. Purity and quantity of every magnetically sorted T cell population were checked by analytical flow cytometry. Genomic DNA was isolated from each sorted fraction and quantified by UV absorbance on a Nanodrop 2000c. The data are from a study of shared clonotypes between healthy human individuals (TCRdb year 2020). About the full investigation: A couple of women and three men aged 18 to 49 years were included in the cohort. For each donor, CD4 naive and CD4 memory were each run on three plates, CD8 naive on two plates, and CD8 memory on one plate. Blood TCR repertoires of a handful of healthy adults were deeply sequenced to estimate repertoire size and the extent of clonotype sharing between individuals. To increase sequencing depth and limit assay-specific biases, TCR repertoire library preparation and sequencing were carried out by different laboratories using diverse techniques. Each donor's leukapheresis produced roughly between roughly 0.85 and 9 billion PBMCs. Paper-wide results and their limitations: Higher generation probabilities were observed for clonotypes shared by all four sorted-subset donors than for non-shared clonotypes. Only blood was sampled, and tissue TCR repertoires likely differ from those in blood. Across four donors, roughly 5% of naive CD4, 3.5% of naive CD8, 2.3% of memory CD4, and 0.4% of memory CD8 clonotypes were shared. Naive subsets generally had larger estimated clonotype richness than memory subsets. The genetic and exposure-history diversity represented was limited by the small number of donors. Based on pairwise subsampling, the degree of clonotype sharing among donors was expected to be affected by sequencing depth. Rarefaction of sorted-subset datasets indicated incomplete sequencing despite the large sequencing depth.

The CDR3, cysteine through phenylalanine, is 13 amino acids long. This entry keeps only the CDR3 DNA: 39 bases, framed from base 1. Between the V and J ends, shortened by 1 base and 4 bases respectively, the junction contains 7 bases. As encoded in the germline V gene (reference sequence), CDR1 is LNHDA while CDR2 is SQIVND. The origin of this receptor is a young man in good health. The rearrangement joined TRBV19 to TRBJ1-2; TRBD1 might be the D gene, on 6 matching bases. Specimen: memory CD4+ T cells sorted from blood. What this sample's cell subset or site label stands for: CD45RA-negative fraction. The sequence in DNA is TGTGCCAGTAGTATAGGGGACACCTATGGCTACACCTTC. This gives the protein CASSIGDTYGYTF.